The rows below give T cell receptor beta chains drawn from one sample of a study of T cell changes during pregnancy in multiple sclerosis. Measured with immunoSEQ multiplex PCR; TCRdb has only the in-frame clones, and not every one. The repertoire has tens of thousands of clones, 92% of them found once; the top ten carry about 1.6%. This sample comprised peripheral blood, obtained after pregnancy. The source is a female donor with multiple sclerosis, enrolled in a pregnancy study. Both conserved end residues are part of each CDR3. The D gene is left open where the match is weak. Clone size appears in some rows only: once, few, many, or a class for an expanded clone.

NA,TRBV7-2,NA,TRBJ1-3,TGTGCCAGCAGCTTAGGGCCTTCTGGAAACACCATATATTTT,CASSLGPSGNTIYF
NA,TRBV5-5,TRBD2,TRBJ2-1,TGTGCCAGCAGCTTGGGGCGGGAGAGCCCCAAGTTCTTC,CASSLGRESPKFF
NA,TRBV7-9,NA,TRBJ2-1,TGTGCCAGCAGCTTAGATACGGGTTCCTACAATGAGCAGTTCTTC,CASSLDTGSYNEQFF
few,TRBV18,TRBD1,TRBJ1-4,TGTGCCAGCTCGACCGGGACAGAGATTAATGAAAAACTGTTTTTT,CASSTGTEINEKLFF
NA,TRBV4-2,TRBD2,TRBJ2-6,TGTGCCAGCAGCCAACCTGGACTAGCGGCCTCTGGGGCCAACGTCCTGACTTTC,CASSQPGLAASGANVLTF
NA,TRBV7-2,NA,TRBJ1-5,TGTGCCAGCAGCTCTAGAGTTTCACCAGATAGCAATCAGCCCCAGCATTTT,CASSSRVSPDSNQPQHF
NA,TRBV18,TRBD1,TRBJ1-5,TGTGCCAGCTCACCCCGGGACAGGGAACAGCCCCAGCATTTT,CASSPRDREQPQHF
once,TRBV10-3,NA,TRBJ2-5,TGTGCCATCAGTGAAGGGCGGGTCGACCTATTGGGGACCCAGTACTTC,CAISEGRVDLLGTQYF
NA,TRBV7-6,NA,TRBJ1-1,TGTGCCAGCAGCTCTTTTGGTCCCGGGTCTCGAGCTTTCTTT,CASSSFGPGSRAFF
NA,TRBV28,NA,TRBJ1-5,TGTGCCACCAGCGGGCAGCCCCAGCATTTT,CATSGQPQHF
NA,TRBV7-9,NA,TRBJ2-1,TGTGCCAGCAGCTTTCAGGCCAGGTACAATGAGCAGTTCTTC,CASSFQARYNEQFF
NA,TRBV6-6,NA,TRBJ2-7,TGTGCCAGCACCGACGGACAAGGAGCTTTCTACGAGCAGTACTTC,CASTDGQGAFYEQYF
few,TRBV5-5,NA,TRBJ2-5,TGTGCCAGCAGCTTACAGGGTCTGGAGACCCAGTACTTC,CASSLQGLETQYF
NA,TRBV5-1,TRBD1,TRBJ2-1,TGCGCCAGCACCTGGACAGGAGCCTACAATGAGCAGTTCTTC,CASTWTGAYNEQFF
NA,TRBV16,TRBD1,TRBJ2-5,TGTGCCAGCAGCCCAGGGACAGGGACGTCCACCAGGGAGACCCAGTACTTC,CASSPGTGTSTRETQYF
NA,TRBV12-2,NA,TRBJ2-1,TGTGCAAGTCGCTTAGTACCAGGGGGCCATGAGCAGTTCTTC,CASRLVPGGHEQFF
NA,TRBV7-9,TRBD1,TRBJ1-1,TGTGCCAGCAGCTCCGCGGACAGGTCGAACACTGAAGCTTTCTTT,CASSSADRSNTEAFF
NA,TRBV28,TRBD1,TRBJ1-5,TGTGCCAGCAACCTTGGGACAGCAGTATTCAATCAGCCCCAGCATTTT,CASNLGTAVFNQPQHF
NA,TRBV7-2,NA,TRBJ1-5,TGTGCCAGTCCCCAAATCAATCAGCCCCAGCATTTT,CASPQINQPQHF
NA,TRBV9,NA,TRBJ2-5,TGTGCCAGCAGCGTACAGGCGCATCAAGAGACCCAGTACTTC,CASSVQAHQETQYF
NA,TRBV28,TRBD1,TRBJ2-3,TGTGCCAGCAGTGGGGACAGGGCAGATACGCAGTATTTT,CASSGDRADTQYF
NA,TRBV7-9,NA,TRBJ2-7,TGTGCCAGCAGCTGGGGGGACAGTAACAACGAGCAGTACTTC,CASSWGDSNNEQYF
NA,TRBV2,NA,TRBJ2-1,TGTGCCAGCAGTGAAGGGAGGCTCTCCTACAATGAGCAGTTCTTC,CASSEGRLSYNEQFF
once,TRBV10-2,TRBD1,TRBJ1-2,TGCGCCAGCAGCCCACCCGGGACAGATAACTATGGCTACACCTTC,CASSPPGTDNYGYTF
once,TRBV28,NA,TRBJ2-5,TGTGCCAGCATGGACATTCACGAGACCCAGTACTTC,CASMDIHETQYF